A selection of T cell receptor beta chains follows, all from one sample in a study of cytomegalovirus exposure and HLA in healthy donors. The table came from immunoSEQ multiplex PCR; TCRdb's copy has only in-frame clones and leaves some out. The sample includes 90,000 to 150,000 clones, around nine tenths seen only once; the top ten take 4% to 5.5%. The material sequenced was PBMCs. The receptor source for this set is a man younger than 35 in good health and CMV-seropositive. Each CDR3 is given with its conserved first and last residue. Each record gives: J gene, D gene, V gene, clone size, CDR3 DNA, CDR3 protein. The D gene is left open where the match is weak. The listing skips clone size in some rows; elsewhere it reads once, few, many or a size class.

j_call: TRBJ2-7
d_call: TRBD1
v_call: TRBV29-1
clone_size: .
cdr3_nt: TGCAGCGTTGGGGGAACAGGGGGTTCCTACGAGCAGTACTTC
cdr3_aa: CSVGGTGGSYEQYF

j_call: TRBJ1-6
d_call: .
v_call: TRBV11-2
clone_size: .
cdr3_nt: TGTGCCAGCAGCTCCCTGGGCCAGAATTCACCCCTCCACTTT
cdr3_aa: CASSSLGQNSPLHF

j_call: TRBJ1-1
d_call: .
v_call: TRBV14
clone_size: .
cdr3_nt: TGTGCCAGCAGCCCCCGGGGTCACACTGAAGCTTTCTTT
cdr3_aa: CASSPRGHTEAFF

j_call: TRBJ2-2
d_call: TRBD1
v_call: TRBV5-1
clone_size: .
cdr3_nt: TGCGCCAGCAGCTTGTCCGGGACAGGCACCGGGGAGCTGTTTTTT
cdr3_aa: CASSLSGTGTGELFF

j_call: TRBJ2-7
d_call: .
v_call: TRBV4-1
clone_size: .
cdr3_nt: TGCGCCAGCAGCCCAGACAGGTTCTCCTACGAGCAGTACTTC
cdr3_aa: CASSPDRFSYEQYF

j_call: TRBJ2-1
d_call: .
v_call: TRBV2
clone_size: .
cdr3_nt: TGTGCCAGCCCCAAAGGAGAAAGCTCCTACAATGAGCAGTTCTTC
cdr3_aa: CASPKGESSYNEQFF

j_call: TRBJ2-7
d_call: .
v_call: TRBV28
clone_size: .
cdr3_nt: TGTGCCAGCAGTCCCCCGCGGACAGAAGAAGTACGGCTGTACTTC
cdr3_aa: CASSPPRTEEVRLYF

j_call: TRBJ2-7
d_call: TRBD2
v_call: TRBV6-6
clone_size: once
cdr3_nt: TGTGCCAGCAGTTTCTCAAGCGGGGGGGCTGGCGAGCAGTACTTC
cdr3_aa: CASSFSSGGAGEQYF

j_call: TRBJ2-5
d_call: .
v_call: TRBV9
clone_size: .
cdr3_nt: TGTGCCAGCAGCGGGAACCGGGGTTCCCAAGAGACCCAGTACTTC
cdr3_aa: CASSGNRGSQETQYF

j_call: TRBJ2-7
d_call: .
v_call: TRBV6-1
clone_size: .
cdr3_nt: TGTGCCAGCAGTGAATTCGGCTACGAGCAGTACTTC
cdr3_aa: CASSEFGYEQYF

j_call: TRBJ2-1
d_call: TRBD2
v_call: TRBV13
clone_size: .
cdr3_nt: TGTGCCAGCAGCACAGCGGGGGGCCCCCTGTACAATGAGCAGTTCTTC
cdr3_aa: CASSTAGGPLYNEQFF

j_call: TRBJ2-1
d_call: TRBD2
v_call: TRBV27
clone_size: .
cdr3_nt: TGTGCCAGCAGCCCCTTTGCGGGGGGAGCCTCCTACAATGAGCAGTTCTTC
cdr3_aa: CASSPFAGGASYNEQFF

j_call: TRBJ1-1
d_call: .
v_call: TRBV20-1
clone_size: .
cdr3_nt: TGCAGTGCTGGGGGAGGCACTGAAGCTTTCTTT
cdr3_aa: CSAGGGTEAFF

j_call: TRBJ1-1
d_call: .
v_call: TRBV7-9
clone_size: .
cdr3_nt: TGTGCCAGCAGCTTAGCAAGGGGGTCTTCAGGGACTGAAGCTTTCTTT
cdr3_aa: CASSLARGSSGTEAFF

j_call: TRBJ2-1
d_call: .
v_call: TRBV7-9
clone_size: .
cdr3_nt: TGTGCCAGCAGCCGCAGGGTGTACAATGAGCAGTTCTTC
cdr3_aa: CASSRRVYNEQFF

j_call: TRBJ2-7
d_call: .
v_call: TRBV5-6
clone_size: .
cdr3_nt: TGTGCCAGCAGCTTGGACCGAGGGCGCGAGCAGTACTTC
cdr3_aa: CASSLDRGREQYF

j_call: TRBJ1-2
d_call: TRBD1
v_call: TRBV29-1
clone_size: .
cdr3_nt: TGCAGCGTTGGGGACAGGCGTGGCTACACCTTC
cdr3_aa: CSVGDRRGYTF

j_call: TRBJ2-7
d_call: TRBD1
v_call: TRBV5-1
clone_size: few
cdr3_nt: TGCGCCAGCAGCTCGACAGGGGATTACTACGAGCAGTACTTC
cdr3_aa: CASSSTGDYYEQYF

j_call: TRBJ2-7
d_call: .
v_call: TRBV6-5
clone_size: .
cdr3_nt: TGTGCCAGCAGTAACGGGGTTACCTACGAGCAGTACTTC
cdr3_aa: CASSNGVTYEQYF

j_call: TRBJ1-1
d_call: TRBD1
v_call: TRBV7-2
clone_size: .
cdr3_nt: TGTGCCAGCAGCTGGACAGGGAAGCCTATGAACACTGAAGCTTTCTTT
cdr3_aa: CASSWTGKPMNTEAFF

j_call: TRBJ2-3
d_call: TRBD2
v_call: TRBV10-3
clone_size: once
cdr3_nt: TGTGCCATCAGTGAGTCGGAGCTAGCGGGCACAGATACGCAGTATTTT
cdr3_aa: CAISESELAGTDTQYF

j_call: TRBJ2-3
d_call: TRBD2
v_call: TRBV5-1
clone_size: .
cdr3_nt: TGCGCCAGCAGCTTGGGTGCTAGCGGGGGCACAGATACGCAGTATTTT
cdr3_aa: CASSLGASGGTDTQYF

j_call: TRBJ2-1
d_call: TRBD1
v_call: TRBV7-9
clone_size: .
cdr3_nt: TGTGCCAGCAGTTCCGGGACAGGGTTGGTCAATGAGCAGTTCTTC
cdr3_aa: CASSSGTGLVNEQFF

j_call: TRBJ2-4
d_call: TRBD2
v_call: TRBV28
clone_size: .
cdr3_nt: TGTGCCAGCAGCCAGGCGGGGGGCGGTAAAAACATTCAGTACTTC
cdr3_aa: CASSQAGGGKNIQYF

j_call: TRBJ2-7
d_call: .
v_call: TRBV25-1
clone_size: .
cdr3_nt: TGTGCCAGCAGTGAGACACCTACCTACGAGCAGTACTTC
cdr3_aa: CASSETPTYEQYF

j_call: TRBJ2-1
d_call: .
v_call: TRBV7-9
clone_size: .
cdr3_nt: TGTGCCAGCAGCTTGAGAGGGAGTAATGAGCAGTTCTTC
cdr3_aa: CASSLRGSNEQFF

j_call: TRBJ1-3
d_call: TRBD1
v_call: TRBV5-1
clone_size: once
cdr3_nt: TGCGCCAGCAGCGGGGGACAGGGAGTGAACACCATATATTTT
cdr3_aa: CASSGGQGVNTIYF

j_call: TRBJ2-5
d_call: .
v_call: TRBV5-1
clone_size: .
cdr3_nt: TGCGCCAGCAGCTTGCGGAGGGGCTCGGAGACCCAGTACTTC
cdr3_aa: CASSLRRGSETQYF

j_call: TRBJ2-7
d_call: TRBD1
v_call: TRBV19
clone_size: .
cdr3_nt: TGTGCCAGTAGTCACGGGACAGGGAGATCCTACGAGCAGTACTTC
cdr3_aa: CASSHGTGRSYEQYF